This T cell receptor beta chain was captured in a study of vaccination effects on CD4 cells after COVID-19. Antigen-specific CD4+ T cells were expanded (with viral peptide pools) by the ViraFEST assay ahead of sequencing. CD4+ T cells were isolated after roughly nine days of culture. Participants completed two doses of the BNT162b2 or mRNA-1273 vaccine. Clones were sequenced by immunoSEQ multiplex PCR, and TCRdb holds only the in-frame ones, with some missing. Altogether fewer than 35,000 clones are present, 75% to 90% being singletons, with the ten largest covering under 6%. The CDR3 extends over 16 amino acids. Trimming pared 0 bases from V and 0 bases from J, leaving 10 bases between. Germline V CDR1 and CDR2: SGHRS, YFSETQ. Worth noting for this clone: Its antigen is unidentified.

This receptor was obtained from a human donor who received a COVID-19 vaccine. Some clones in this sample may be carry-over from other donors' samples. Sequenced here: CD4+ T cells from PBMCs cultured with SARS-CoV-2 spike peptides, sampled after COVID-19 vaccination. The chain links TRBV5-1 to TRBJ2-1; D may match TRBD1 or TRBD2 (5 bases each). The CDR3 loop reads CASSLGGGLSYNEQFF. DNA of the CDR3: TGCGCCAGCAGCTTGGGTGGGGGTCTCTCCTACAATGAGCAGTTCTTC.